This T cell receptor beta chain was sequenced in a study of blood T cell repertoires in COVID-19. Study-level information: PBMCs, B-cell-depleted T cells, or T cells provided the cDNA or gDNA that made up the material.

Original processing methods: Amplification of reference gene primers was used by the study to estimate nucleated cell counts. Sequenced by immunoSEQ multiplex PCR; TCRdb stores in-frame clones only, minus some. That table gives V, J and clone size, and the DNA gave D and trimming. The table lists hundreds of thousands of clones, 81% of them singletons. With V trimmed by 3 bases and J by 7 bases, 4 bases remained unmatched. The CDR3 is made up of 14 amino acids. Per germline, CDR1 SGHAT and CDR2 FQNNGV. The source is a woman aged 80 or older with acute or convalescent COVID-19. The sequenced sample was peripheral blood. V is TRBV11-2 and J is TRBJ1-4; TRBD1 agrees at 8 bases. The CDR3 protein is CASSFRGPGEKLFF. The CDR3 DNA reads TGTGCCAGCAGCTTCAGGGGGCCGGGTGAAAAACTGTTTTTT. Full variable domain (missing parts from reference TRBV11-2 and TRBJ1-4): EAGVAQSPRYKIIEKRQSVAFWCNPISGHATLYWYQQILGQGPKLLIQFQNNGVVDDSQLPKDRFSAERLKGVDSTLKIQPAKLEDSAVYLCASSFRGPGEKLFFGSGTQLSVL.